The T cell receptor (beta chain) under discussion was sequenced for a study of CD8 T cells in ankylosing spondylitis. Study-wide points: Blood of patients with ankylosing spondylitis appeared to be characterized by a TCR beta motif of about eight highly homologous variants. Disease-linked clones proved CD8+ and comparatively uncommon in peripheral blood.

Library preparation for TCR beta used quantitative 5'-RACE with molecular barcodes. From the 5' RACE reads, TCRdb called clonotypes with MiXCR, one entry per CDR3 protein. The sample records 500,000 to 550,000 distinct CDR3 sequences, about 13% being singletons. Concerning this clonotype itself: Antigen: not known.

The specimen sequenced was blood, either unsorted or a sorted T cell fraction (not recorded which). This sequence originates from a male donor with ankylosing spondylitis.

In DNA, the CDR3 is TGCAGTGCCTTACAGGGGGCGATTCGCAATCAGCCCCAGCATTTT. Residues: CSALQGAIRNQPQHF. The chain is built from TRBV20-1 and TRBJ1-5, with 9 bases matching TRBD1. The germline gives CDR1 DFQATT, CDR2 SNEGSKA (reference sequence). There are 15 residues in the CDR3. V gave up 6 bases and J gave up 2 bases; unmatched junction bases: 8.